Following are 29 T cell receptor beta chains from one sample sequenced in a study of blood T cell repertoires in COVID-19. The data were produced by immunoSEQ multiplex PCR, yet TCRdb's version contains in-frame clones alone and is incomplete. The profile shows about 170,000 clones, just under 95% of them singletons. The sequenced material came from peripheral blood. These receptors were obtained from a woman aged 50 to 60 with acute or convalescent COVID-19.

V is TRBV5-1 and J is TRBJ2-1, with D possibly being TRBD1 (6 bases). Germline V lookup: CDR1 SGHRS, CDR2 YFSETQ. The CDR3 spans 12 residues. Trimming cost V 0 bases and J 12 bases, with 10 bases left between them. Written as DNA, the CDR3 is TGCGCCAGCAGCTTGGAACGGACAGCGCAGTTCTTC. This codes for CASSLERTAQFF. Full variable domain (rest looked up from reference TRBV5-1 and TRBJ2-1): KAGVTQTPRYLIKTRGQQVTLSCSPISGHRSVSWYQQTPGQGLQFLFEYFSETQRNKGNFPGRFSGRQFSNSRSEMNVSTLELGDSALYLCASSLERTAQFFGPGTRLTVL.

The gene calls are TRBV14 and TRBJ2-3; no clear D. CDR3 length: 13 amino acids. Germline V gives CDR1 SGHDN, CDR2 FVKESK. Trimming left V 4 bases short and J 6 bases short, with 11 bases between. CDR3 loop: CASSPQLRDTQYF. DNA for the CDR3: TGTGCCAGCAGCCCCCAACTACGGGATACGCAGTATTTT.

V and J are TRBV18 and TRBJ2-5, with D maybe TRBD1 (7 bases). The germline gives CDR1 KGHSH, CDR2 LQKENI. This CDR3 comprises 13 residues. V was pared by 3 bases and J by 5 bases, with 10 bases between. The CDR3 region is CASSPGGQETQYF. In DNA, the CDR3 is TGTGCCAGCTCACCCGGGGGACAGGAGACCCAGTACTTC.

The chain has TRBV9 and TRBJ2-3; the D gene is possibly TRBD1 (6 bases). Germline lookup yields CDR1 SGDLS and CDR2 YYNGEE. CDR3 length: 16 residues. V was pared by 3 bases and J by 0 bases, with 14 bases between. The CDR3 sequence: CASSAPGQSSTDTQYF. The CDR3 DNA reads TGTGCCAGCAGCGCCCCAGGACAGAGTAGCACAGATACGCAGTATTTT.

This chain uses TRBV28 with TRBJ2-2, with 8 bases fitting TRBD2. Germline V gives CDR1 MDHEN, CDR2 SYDVKM. The CDR3 has 15 amino acids. The V gene end was trimmed by 4 bases and the J gene end by 6 bases; junction bases not matched to a gene: 7. This CDR3 is CASSSPGLGAGELFF. The CDR3 DNA sequence: TGTGCCAGCAGTTCTCCGGGACTAGGGGCCGGGGAGCTGTTTTTT.

The chain links TRBV19 to TRBJ1-3; TRBD1 aligns across 7 bases. J gave up 0 bases and V 8 bases, and 13 bases lay outside the gene matches. Germline V gene lookup returns CDR1 LNHDA and CDR2 SQIVND (reference sequence). This CDR3 comprises 17 residues. The CDR3 DNA reads TGTGCCAGTTCCACAACCGGGACAGTCTTCTCTGGAAACACCATATATTTT. Its translation: CASSTTGTVFSGNTIYF.

The J gene is TRBJ1-5, the V gene TRBV3-1 (or the pseudogene TRBV3-2), with D possibly being TRBD1 (5 bases). V shed 1 base and J shed 4 bases, with 11 bases lying between them. The germline V gene encodes CDR1 LGHDT and CDR2 YNNKEL (reference sequence). The CDR3 length is 15 residues. CDR3 nucleotides: TGTGCCAGCAGCCAAGTGTTGGGGGGGAATCAGCCCCAGCATTTT. This encodes CASSQVLGGNQPQHF.

This clone was seen once. CDR3 DNA: TGTGCCAGCAGTTCTCGCCCGTGGACAGGGCGTACCATGAACACTGAAGCTTTCTTT. Residues: CASSSRPWTGRTMNTEAFF. The gene calls are TRBV28 and TRBJ1-1; 8 nucleotides align to TRBD1. V lost 4 bases to trimming and J lost 0 bases; unmatched junction nucleotides: 16. CDR1 is MDHEN, CDR2 SYDVKM, per germline. The CDR3 is 19 residues long. Together with reference TRBV28 and TRBJ1-1, the CDR3 gives the full variable domain: DVKVTQSSRYLVKRTGEKVFLECVQDMDHENMFWYRQDPGLGLRLIYFSYDVKMKEKGDIPEGYSVSREKKERFSLILESASTNQTSMYLCASSSRPWTGRTMNTEAFFGQGTRLTVV.

The chain is built from TRBV6-2 or TRBV6-3 and TRBJ2-5; 10 positions match TRBD2. V was clipped by 7 bases and J by 5 bases; unmatched bases: 16. The CDR3 is made up of 17 amino acids. Germline V gene sequence: CDR1 MNHEY, CDR2 SVGEGT. CDR3 nucleotides: TGTGCCAGCACCCCCGATCGACTAGCGGGCACAAGGGAGACCCAGTACTTC. It translates to CASTPDRLAGTRETQYF.

The rearrangement links TRBV6-2 or TRBV6-3 to TRBJ1-6, with D possibly being TRBD1 (5 bases). The germline V gene has CDR1 MNHEY and CDR2 SVGEGT. The length of the CDR3 is 13 residues. Trimming cost V 6 bases and J 8 bases, with 11 bases left between them. CDR3 nucleotides: TGTGCCAGCAGCGACGGGGGGTATTCACCCCTCCACTTT. Translation: CASSDGGYSPLHF.

This chain connects TRBV18 to TRBJ2-1; 8 positions agree with TRBD2. Trimming removed 3 bases from V and 3 bases from J; junction bases left unmatched: 4. The CDR3 is 15 amino acids. Germline values: CDR1 KGHSH, CDR2 LQKENI. This CDR3 reads CASSPQRESYNEQFF. In DNA, the CDR3 is TGTGCCAGCTCACCCCAGCGGGAGAGCTACAATGAGCAGTTCTTC.

The rearrangement uses TRBV6-2 or TRBV6-3 and TRBJ2-1, with D possibly TRBD1 on 6 matching bases. Trimming stripped 3 bases from V and 1 base from J, with 10 bases between. Per the germline V gene, CDR1 is MNHEY and CDR2 is SVGEGT. This CDR3 contains 15 residues. This CDR3 is CASSYEGVSYNEQFF. CDR3 sequence (DNA): TGTGCCAGCAGTTATGAGGGGGTTTCCTACAATGAGCAGTTCTTC.

The CDR3 sequence is CASSQGDTLNTEAFF. The CDR3 DNA is TGTGCCAGCAGCCAAGGTGACACATTGAACACTGAAGCTTTCTTT. The J gene is TRBJ1-1, the V gene TRBV4-2, with D uncertain. The CDR3 is 15 residues long. The V end lost 1 base, the J end lost 0 bases, and 9 bases lay between the germline ends. Germline CDR1 is LGHNA and CDR2 is YNFKEQ.

The chain carries TRBV6-4 and TRBJ1-5; D is unclear. V gave up 7 bases and J gave up 6 bases, with 19 bases separating them. The CDR3 covers 15 residues. Germline CDR1 and CDR2: MRHNA and SNTAGT. CDR3 loop: CASTRRGRTTQPQHF. DNA of the CDR3: TGTGCCAGCACCCGTCGAGGGAGGACCACTCAGCCCCAGCATTTT.

The chain combines TRBV5-1 with TRBJ1-3; TRBD1 aligns across 8 bases. Germline trimming cut 5 bases from V and 2 bases from J; bases unmatched to any gene: 6. This CDR3 is 15 amino acids long. CDR1 is SGHRS, CDR2 YFSETQ, per germline. CDR3 region: CASRPTGGTGNTIYF. The DNA for the CDR3 is TGCGCCAGCAGACCTACAGGGGGAACTGGAAACACCATATATTTT.

The chain recombines TRBV7-3 with TRBJ2-1; 9 bases line up with TRBD2. From germline, CDR1 is SGHTA and CDR2 FQGTGA. V shed 6 bases and J 5 bases; nucleotides not matched to a gene: 17. CDR3 length: 18 residues. DNA for the CDR3: TGTGCCAGCAGTTCTTGGCGTTCTAGCGGGAAAGTCGACAATGAGCAGTTCTTC. Translation: CASSSWRSSGKVDNEQFF.

The chain links TRBV5-1 to TRBJ1-4; 7 bases match TRBD1. Germline V gene data show CDR1 as SGHRS and CDR2 as YFSETQ. This CDR3 contains 16 residues. V gave up 0 bases and J gave up 7 bases; unmatched junction bases: 9. This CDR3 is CASSLGQQGKGEKLFF. The CDR3 nucleotides read TGCGCCAGCAGCTTGGGACAACAGGGGAAGGGTGAAAAACTGTTTTTT.

The CDR3 protein is CASSYGQAREAFF. CDR3 nucleotide sequence: TGTGCCAGCAGCTACGGACAGGCCAGGGAAGCTTTCTTT. V gene TRBV5-4 combines with J gene TRBJ1-1; 7 bases line up with TRBD1. CDR3 size: 13 residues. CDR1 is SGHNT, CDR2 YYREEE, per germline (reference sequence). With 3 bases clipped from V and 8 bases from J, the junction kept 7 bases outside the gene matches. The complete variable domain, with remaining parts taken from reference TRBV5-4 and TRBJ1-1, reads ETGVTQSPTHLIKTRGQQVTLRCSSQSGHNTVSWYQQALGQGPQFIFQYYREEENGRGNFPPRFSGLQFPNYSSELNVNALELDDSALYLCASSYGQAREAFFGQGTRLTVV.

This clone was found a few times. The chain joins TRBV3-1 (or the pseudogene TRBV3-2) to TRBJ1-1; a possible D gene is TRBD1 (5 bases). Trimming shortened V by 8 bases and J by 6 bases, and 10 bases separated the two germline ends. Germline CDR1 reads LGHDT; CDR2 reads YNNKEL (reference sequence). The CDR3 consists of 11 residues. In nucleotides, the CDR3 is TGTGCCAGCGGGGGGACGGCTGAAGCTTTCTTT. Its translation is CASGGTAEAFF.

In this sample, this clone turned up a few times. The chain links TRBV30 to TRBJ1-6; 7 positions agree with TRBD1. Germline V gene sequence: CDR1 GTSNPN, CDR2 SVGIG (reference sequence). The CDR3 spans 17 residues. The V gene end was trimmed by 3 bases and the J gene end by 0 bases; junction bases not matched to a gene: 8. The CDR3 reads CAWRTGQLSSYNSPLHF. Written as DNA, the CDR3 is TGTGCCTGGAGGACGGGACAGCTTAGCTCCTATAATTCACCCCTCCACTTT.

The chain is built from TRBV7-6 and TRBJ1-2, with D possibly being TRBD1 (6 bases). V dropped 0 bases and J dropped 2 bases, with 16 bases sitting between them. The CDR3 has 17 amino acids. Per germline, CDR1 SGHVS and CDR2 FNYEAQ. The CDR3 here is CASSLADSQEANYGYTF. The CDR3, as DNA: TGTGCCAGCAGCTTAGCGGACAGCCAAGAGGCCAACTATGGCTACACCTTC. Full variable domain (missing parts from reference TRBV7-6 and TRBJ1-2): GAGVSQSPRYKVTKRGQDVALRCDPISGHVSLYWYRQALGQGPEFLTYFNYEAQQDKSGLPNDRFSAERPEGSISTLTIQRTEQRDSAMYRCASSLADSQEANYGYTFGSGTRLTVV.

The genes are TRBV23-1 and TRBJ2-7, with 7 bases aligning to TRBD2. TRBV23-1 is noted as an ORF with a role that remains uncertain. The CDR3 extends over 16 amino acids. The trim removed 2 bases at V and 3 bases at J, leaving 10 bases unmatched. This CDR3 is CASSQQSLAENYEQYF. CDR3 coding DNA: TGCGCCAGCAGTCAACAATCCCTAGCGGAGAACTACGAGCAGTACTTC.

This clone was observed a handful of times. V usage is TRBV5-4 and J usage is TRBJ1-2; 9 nucleotides match TRBD1. V dropped 4 bases and J dropped 7; count of bases not matched to a gene: 8. Per germline, CDR1 SGHNT and CDR2 YYREEE (reference sequence). The CDR3 consists of 14 residues. CDR3 loop: CASSAGTGSPGYTF. The CDR3 DNA follows: TGTGCCAGCAGCGCCGGGACAGGGAGCCCTGGCTACACCTTC.

The V gene is TRBV28, the J gene TRBJ2-3, with 8 bases identical to TRBD2. V shed 5 bases and J 2 bases; nucleotides not matched to a gene: 6. The CDR3 totals 15 residues. CDR1 and CDR2 from the germline V gene are MDHEN and SYDVKM. DNA of the CDR3: TGTGCCAGCAGTATTAGCGGGGAATTCACAGATACGCAGTATTTT. Its translation is CASSISGEFTDTQYF.

The rearrangement links TRBV28 to TRBJ2-7, with TRBD2 as a possible D gene (5 bases). CDR3 length equals 15 residues. Deletions cut 7 bases from V and 2 bases from J, with 18 bases between. Germline CDR1 MDHEN, CDR2 SYDVKM. CDR3 bases: TGTGCCAGCACCCCGGAGGCTAGCAGAGCCTACGAGCAGTACTTC. Amino acid sequence: CASTPEASRAYEQYF. The full variable domain, with the rest looked up from reference TRBV28 and TRBJ2-7, is DVKVTQSSRYLVKRTGEKVFLECVQDMDHENMFWYRQDPGLGLRLIYFSYDVKMKEKGDIPEGYSVSREKKERFSLILESASTNQTSMYLCASTPEASRAYEQYFGPGTRLTVT.

V gene TRBV5-4 combines with J gene TRBJ2-1, with 9 bases lining up with TRBD1. Trimming at V came to 4 bases and at J to 7 bases, leaving 6 bases not matched to a gene. Germline CDR1 SGHNT, CDR2 YYREEE (reference sequence). CDR3 size: 14 residues. The CDR3, as DNA: TGTGCCAGCAGCGTTCGACAGGGGGTTAATGAGCAGTTCTTC. It specifies CASSVRQGVNEQFF.

This clone has a single count. V is TRBV20-1 and J is TRBJ2-7; maybe TRBD1 (6 bases). The CDR3 runs 13 residues. V was pared by 3 bases and J by 2 bases, with 11 bases between. CDR1 is DFQATT and CDR2 is SNEGSKA in the germline V gene (reference sequence). CDR3: CSASSAGAYEQYF. CDR3 coding DNA: TGCAGTGCTAGTTCAGCAGGGGCCTACGAGCAGTACTTC.

The DNA for the CDR3 is TGTGCCTCATCAGGGGGGAAGCAATACGAGCAGTACTTC. Protein product: CASSGGKQYEQYF. This chain uses TRBV30 with TRBJ2-7; D is possibly TRBD1 (7 bases). The CDR3 covers 13 residues. The V and J ends lost 7 bases and 4 bases respectively, with 17 bases between them. Germline V gene lookup returns CDR1 GTSNPN and CDR2 SVGIG (reference sequence).

This clone occurred a few times. The V gene is TRBV3-1 (or the pseudogene TRBV3-2), the J gene TRBJ1-2, with D uncertain. The CDR3 is made up of 13 amino acids. The V and J ends lost 4 bases and 3 bases respectively, with 9 bases between them. The V gene's germline CDR1 is LGHDT and CDR2 YNNKEL (reference sequence). This CDR3 reads CASSLAQDYGYTF. The CDR3 coding sequence is TGTGCCAGCAGCCTAGCCCAAGACTATGGCTACACCTTC.